The clone carrying this TCR beta chain was recorded a few times. These data come from a study of identical twins. TCRdb re-called the 5' RACE reads through MiXCR, storing one row per CDR3 protein. The table shows roughly 720,000 distinct CDR3 sequences, with approximately 18% occurring only once. This CDR3 contains 16 residues. The J segment lost 2 bases and the V segment lost 2 bases, leaving 9 bases of the junction unmatched. Per germline, CDR1 SGHRS and CDR2 YFSETQ. In addition, the sample was reused for a study of T cells expressing NK-cell markers. This second report adds: Each of a handful of donors carried dominant NKG2C+ clonotypes accounting for roughly 1.0-7.5% of CD8+ T cells.

The genes are TRBV5-1 and TRBJ2-5, with 7 bases aligning to TRBD2. This clonotype was obtained from a woman aged 18-29 years in good health. The sequenced sample was PBMCs. The CDR3 sequence is CASSFDRDYTQETQYF. The CDR3, as DNA: TGCGCCAGCAGCTTCGACCGGGACTACACTCAAGAGACCCAGTACTTC.